The rows below give T cell receptor beta chains drawn from one sample of a study of T cell changes during pregnancy in multiple sclerosis. TCRdb's table, derived via immunoSEQ multiplex PCR, lists solely in-frame clones and lacks some. The top ten hold less than 2% of the sample, which has fewer than 140,000 clones, roughly 92% seen once. Specimen: peripheral blood, collected after pregnancy. The receptors were gathered from a female donor with multiple sclerosis, enrolled in a pregnancy study. The CDR3 runs from the conserved cysteine through the conserved F or W. Each record gives: D gene, J gene, V gene, clone size, CDR3 protein, CDR3 DNA. The D gene is left open where the match is weak. For some rows the clone size is stated as once, few or many, or as a class when expanded; others skip it.

>-|TRBJ1-1|TRBV7-9|-
CASSLAGLEAFF
TGTGCCAGCAGCTTAGCGGGACTTGAAGCTTTCTTT
>-|TRBJ2-1|TRBV9|-
CASSVEGAGPWGEQFF
TGTGCCAGCAGCGTCGAGGGAGCAGGTCCCTGGGGTGAGCAGTTCTTC
>TRBD1|TRBJ1-1|TRBV6-5|-
CASSYLDRGLRTEAFF
TGTGCCAGCAGTTACTTGGACAGGGGGCTTCGAACTGAAGCTTTCTTT
>-|TRBJ1-2|TRBV29-1|-
CSVESGQGGSRGYTF
TGCAGCGTTGAATCGGGCCAGGGAGGTTCGCGAGGCTACACCTTC
>-|TRBJ1-1|TRBV30|once
CAWGGDRAMNTEAFF
TGTGCCTGGGGGGGGGACCGAGCCATGAACACTGAAGCTTTCTTT
>-|TRBJ2-2|TRBV6-5|-
CASRTDTGELFF
TGTGCCAGCAGGACAGACACCGGGGAGCTGTTTTTT
>TRBD2|TRBJ2-7|TRBV5-6|few
CASSWTSGRASSYEQYF
TGTGCCAGCAGCTGGACTAGCGGGAGGGCGAGCTCCTACGAGCAGTACTTC
>-|TRBJ2-7|TRBV6-1|-
CASSALSFEQYF
TGTGCCAGCAGTGCCTTGTCCTTCGAGCAGTACTTC
>TRBD1|TRBJ2-3|TRBV4-2|-
CASSPGPPMDRDGSDTQYF
TGTGCCAGCAGCCCGGGGCCCCCAATGGACAGGGACGGGTCAGATACGCAGTATTTT
>-|TRBJ1-5|TRBV25-1|-
CASSGLDSVFNQPQHF
TGTGCCAGCAGTGGACTGGACAGCGTTTTTAATCAGCCCCAGCATTTT
>-|TRBJ2-1|TRBV10-3|-
CAISPLRSSYNEQFF
TGTGCCATCAGTCCCCTGCGGAGCTCCTACAATGAGCAGTTCTTC
>-|TRBJ1-1|TRBV5-6|-
CASSLADGVWIGKTEAFF
TGTGCCAGCAGCTTGGCCGATGGAGTTTGGATCGGAAAGACTGAAGCTTTCTTT
>-|TRBJ2-1|TRBV18|-
CASSPNGRAELGEQFF
TGTGCCAGCTCACCAAACGGCAGGGCAGAGTTAGGTGAGCAGTTCTTC
>-|TRBJ1-5|TRBV19|-
CASSIDRTAKNQPQHF
TGTGCCAGTAGTATAGATCGGACAGCCAAGAATCAGCCCCAGCATTTT
>-|TRBJ1-1|TRBV21-1|-
CASPGTVMREAFF
TGTGCCTCACCAGGGACAGTGATGCGTGAAGCTTTCTTT
>-|TRBJ2-2|TRBV5-1|-
CASYGGALGTGELFF
TGCGCCAGCTACGGAGGGGCTCTGGGCACCGGGGAGCTGTTTTTT
>-|TRBJ2-5|TRBV5-6|-
CASSLLGDQETQYF
TGTGCCAGCAGCTTGCTAGGCGATCAAGAGACCCAGTACTTC
>-|TRBJ1-2|TRBV19|-
CASMFGEGYGYTF
TGTGCCAGTATGTTCGGGGAGGGCTATGGCTACACCTTC
>TRBD1|TRBJ2-2|TRBV5-6|-
CASSRFGQGAGTGELFF
TGTGCCAGCAGCCGCTTTGGACAGGGGGCCGGCACCGGGGAGCTGTTTTTT
>-|TRBJ1-1|TRBV28|-
CASLGRGALAFF
TGTGCCAGCTTAGGGCGGGGGGCGCTGGCTTTCTTT
>-|TRBJ2-7|TRBV15|-
CATSPRQGTYEQYF
TGTGCCACCAGCCCGCGGCAGGGTACTTACGAGCAGTACTTC
>-|TRBJ2-3|TRBV5-1|-
CASSLAGGRGTDTQYF
TGCGCCAGCAGCTTGGCGGGGGGCAGGGGCACAGATACGCAGTATTTT
>TRBD1|TRBJ1-3|TRBV7-9|few
CASSRTGDKGTIYF
TGTGCCAGCAGCCGGACAGGGGACAAAGGGACCATATATTTT
>-|TRBJ1-6|TRBV30|-
CAWSALGGNSPLHF
TGTGCCTGGAGTGCATTGGGAGGGAATTCACCCCTCCACTTT
>-|TRBJ2-5|TRBV14|-
CASSQDPAYQETQYF
TGTGCCAGCAGCCAAGATCCCGCGTACCAAGAGACCCAGTACTTC
>TRBD1|TRBJ1-6|TRBV6-6|-
CASSYSGTGNSPLHF
TGTGCCAGCAGTTACTCAGGGACAGGGAATTCACCCCTCCACTTT
>TRBD1|TRBJ1-1|TRBV6-1|-
CASSALGQRNTEAFF
TGTGCCAGCAGTGCCCTGGGACAGCGGAACACTGAAGCTTTCTTT
>-|TRBJ1-5|TRBV19|-
CASMIGGSNQPQHF
TGTGCCAGTATGATCGGGGGTAGCAATCAGCCCCAGCATTTT
>-|TRBJ2-3|TRBV7-2|-
CASSFWGPAQYF
TGTGCCAGCAGCTTTTGGGGGCCGGCGCAGTATTTT
>TRBD2|TRBJ2-7|TRBV28|-
CASSFWEGLRSEQYF
TGTGCCAGCAGTTTCTGGGAGGGTCTTAGAAGCGAGCAGTACTTC
>TRBD1|TRBJ1-3|TRBV2|once
CASSAIQGSSGNTIYF
TGTGCCAGCAGTGCCATACAGGGGTCCTCTGGAAACACCATATATTTT
>-|TRBJ1-2|TRBV14|-
CASSQSVRYGYTF
TGTGCCAGCAGCCAATCAGTCCGCTATGGCTACACCTTC
>TRBD1|TRBJ2-7|TRBV7-9|once
CASSSLDREIHEQYF
TGTGCCAGCAGCTCTCTGGACAGGGAGATCCACGAGCAGTACTTC
>-|TRBJ1-5|TRBV6-1|-
CASSERQSQPQHF
TGTGCCAGCAGTGAAAGACAGTCGCAGCCCCAGCATTTT
>TRBD1|TRBJ2-6|TRBV7-3|-
CASSLTGGSSGANVLTF
TGTGCCAGCAGCTTGACAGGGGGATCCTCTGGGGCCAACGTCCTGACTTTC
>-|TRBJ1-6|TRBV29-1|-
CSVEYVGTIKDASPLHF
TGCAGCGTTGAATACGTGGGGACAATTAAGGATGCTTCACCCCTCCACTTT
>-|TRBJ1-1|TRBV5-1|-
CASSLTVTSLNTEAFF
TGCGCCAGCAGTCTGACAGTTACATCCCTGAACACTGAAGCTTTCTTT
>TRBD1|TRBJ2-1|TRBV19|once
CASSITGGSEQFF
TGTGCCAGTAGTATTACAGGGGGCAGTGAGCAGTTCTTC
>-|TRBJ2-7|TRBV27|-
CASSQGGGRYSYEQYF
TGTGCCAGCAGTCAAGGGGGCGGGAGGTACTCCTACGAGCAGTACTTC
>-|TRBJ1-6|TRBV5-5|-
CASQQGINSPLHF
TGTGCCAGCCAACAGGGTATCAATTCACCCCTCCACTTT
>TRBD1|TRBJ1-2|TRBV30|-
CAWIRGRGRGGYTF
TGTGCCTGGATTCGCGGCAGGGGGCGTGGGGGCTACACCTTC
>-|TRBJ2-3|TRBV4-2|-
CASSQEGGTDTQYF
TGTGCCAGCAGCCAAGAAGGGGGCACAGATACGCAGTATTTT
>-|TRBJ1-1|TRBV30|-
CAWDDGQNTEAFF
TGTGCCTGGGATGATGGACAGAACACTGAAGCTTTCTTT